These 11 T cell receptor beta chains came from one sample sequenced in a study of T cells in tuberculosis. Clones were read by immunoSEQ multiplex PCR, and TCRdb kept only the in-frame ones, dropping some. The sample lists tens of thousands of clones, around 87% occurring once. What was sequenced was PBMCs. These receptor sequences come from a donor between 10 and 35 years old with latent tuberculosis or without tuberculosis infection.

The chain has TRBV4-1 and TRBJ1-1; TRBD1 agrees at 8 bases. J lost 4 bases, V lost 0 bases, and 4 bases had no gene match. Germline assignment: CDR1 MGHRA and CDR2 YSYEKL. The CDR3 loop spans 15 amino acids. DNA of the CDR3: TGCGCCAGCAGCCAAGAAGGACAGGGTCTCACTGAAGCTTTCTTT. It encodes CASSQEGQGLTEAFF.

The table lists this clone with a few counts. V usage is TRBV6-5 and J usage is TRBJ2-1; no clear D gene. Between the trimmed V and J ends, which lost 6 bases and 8 bases, there was a span of 11 bases. This CDR3 has 12 amino acids. CDR1 and CDR2 from the germline V gene are MNHEY and SVGAGI. The CDR3, as DNA: TGTGCCAGCAGGTCACTAACGGATGAGCAGTTCTTC. The encoded protein is CASRSLTDEQFF.

V gene TRBV4-3 combines with J gene TRBJ1-1; TRBD1 aligns across 7 bases. The CDR3 is made up of 15 amino acids. The V gene end was trimmed by 4 bases and the J gene end by 0 bases; junction bases not matched to a gene: 5. The V gene's germline CDR1 is LGHNA and CDR2 YSLEER. The DNA for the CDR3 is TGCGCCAGCAGCCCATCGACAGGGCTGAACACTGAAGCTTTCTTT. It codes for CASSPSTGLNTEAFF.

The chain recombines TRBV5-6 with TRBJ2-3; 8 nucleotides line up with TRBD2. V dropped 2 bases and J dropped 3; count of bases not matched to a gene: 2. The CDR3 has 14 amino acids. Germline CDR1 and CDR2: SGHDT and YYEEEE. The CDR3 is CASSFREGTDTQYF. DNA for the CDR3: TGTGCCAGCAGCTTCCGGGAGGGGACAGATACGCAGTATTTT.

The sample holds one count of this clone. This rearrangement joins TRBV6-6 to TRBJ1-4; D gene unclear. The ends were cut back, 5 bases at V and 8 bases at J, with 18 bases in the middle. Germline CDR1 is MNHNY and CDR2 is SVGAGI (reference sequence). The CDR3 length is 15 residues. CDR3 amino acids: CASSGGIRAGEKLFF. The DNA for the CDR3 is TGTGCCAGCAGTGGCGGGATCCGGGCGGGAGAAAAACTGTTTTTT.

V gene TRBV6-5 combines with J gene TRBJ2-2, with 8 nucleotides matching TRBD1. Germline V gene sequence: CDR1 MNHEY, CDR2 SVGAGI. This CDR3 is built from 15 residues. The V segment lost 4 bases and the J segment 3 bases; nucleotides outside the gene matches: 4. CDR3 protein: CASSLRQGYTGELFF. CDR3 coding DNA: TGTGCCAGCAGTTTAAGACAGGGGTACACCGGGGAGCTGTTTTTT.

This sequence joins TRBV5-1 and TRBJ2-1, with D possibly TRBD1 on 5 matching bases. Trimming stripped 1 base from V and 5 bases from J, with 10 bases between. The CDR3 has 14 amino acids. Germline V gene lookup returns CDR1 SGHRS and CDR2 YFSETQ. CDR3 region: CASSLQGSNNEQFF. CDR3 DNA sequence: TGCGCCAGCAGCTTGCAGGGATCAAACAATGAGCAGTTCTTC.

V is TRBV4-2 and J is TRBJ2-7, with D perhaps TRBD2 (6 bases). Germline CDR1 and CDR2: LGHNA and YNFKEQ. The CDR3 runs to 13 residues. Trimming cost V 3 bases and J 7 bases, with 13 bases left between them. The CDR3 loop is CASSQVLRGEQYF. The CDR3 nucleotides read TGTGCCAGCAGCCAGGTCCTCCGGGGGGAGCAGTACTTC.

This clone has a single count. This sequence joins TRBV7-2 and TRBJ1-3; D gene unclear. The CDR3 loop spans 17 amino acids. CDR1 is SGHTA and CDR2 is FQGNSA in the germline V gene. Trimming took off 2 bases at V and 0 bases at J, with 14 bases between the two ends. For the CDR3, the DNA is TGTGCCAGCAGCTTATGGTCGGGGTTTAACTCTGGAAACACCATATATTTT. Amino acids: CASSLWSGFNSGNTIYF.

This chain joins TRBV28 and TRBJ1-4; D unclear. V lost 5 bases to trimming and J lost 5 bases, with 18 bases between them. CDR1 MDHEN and CDR2 SYDVKM come from the germline V gene. This CDR3 comprises 16 residues. The DNA for the CDR3 is TGTGCCAGCAGTAATGGACCCGGGGAAGAGAATGAAAAACTGTTTTTT. Residues: CASSNGPGEENEKLFF.

This chain links TRBV6-4 with TRBJ2-3, with a weak D call TRBD2 (6 bases). CDR3 length equals 16 residues. Germline lookup yields CDR1 MRHNA and CDR2 SNTAGT. Trimming shortened V by 5 bases and J by 1 base, and 16 bases separated the two germline ends. The CDR3 sequence: CASSPMTRRGTDTQYF. Written as DNA, the CDR3 is TGTGCCAGCAGTCCGATGACTAGACGCGGCACAGATACGCAGTATTTT.